Each of the 24 T cell receptor beta chains below was sequenced from the same sample in a study of blood T cell repertoires in COVID-19. Libraries were prepared by immunoSEQ multiplex PCR; TCRdb keeps only in-frame clonotypes and omits some of them. The sample includes approximately 80,000 clones, about 78% seen only once; the top ten take less than 20%. Sequencing used peripheral blood. The origin of the receptors is a human donor in a cohort sampled during active COVID-19.

With regard to this clone: A read error may produce the germline difference seen at one junction end. The chain carries TRBV2 and TRBJ2-3; D call uncertain. The CDR3 is made up of 12 amino acids. Per germline, CDR1 SNHLY and CDR2 FYNNEI. CDR3 loop: CASGDIADTQYF. As DNA, the CDR3 is TGTGCCAGCGGTGATATTGCGGATACGCAGTATTTT.

In its sample, this clone was seen a few times. The CDR3 end shows no conserved phenylalanine or tryptophan, and so a read error is likely. The DNA is omitted, as the CDR3 cannot be located on it reliably, and the CDR3 follows TCRdb's listing. The chain couples TRBV6-5 to TRBJ2-7; the DNA was not used to check the table's D call, TRBD1. CDR1 is MNHEY, CDR2 SVGAGI, per germline. Ends included, the CDR3 has 13 residues. The CDR3: CASGTPGQGPGGI.

The CDR3: CASSHGTGSGEQYF. CDR3 nucleotide sequence: TGCGCCAGCAGCCATGGAACAGGGTCTGGGGAGCAGTACTTC. V and J are TRBV4-1 and TRBJ2-7; a weak D match, TRBD1 (6 bases). V was pared by 3 bases and J by 7 bases, with 16 bases between. CDR1 is MGHRA, CDR2 YSYEKL, per germline. The CDR3 is made up of 14 amino acids.

The gene calls are TRBV28 and TRBJ1-1; 9 nucleotides align to TRBD1. J lost 4 bases, V lost 6 bases, and 0 bases had no gene match. Germline V CDR1 and CDR2: MDHEN, SYDVKM. This CDR3 comprises 12 residues. The CDR3, as DNA: TGTGCCAGCAGGACAGGGGGCACTGAAGCTTTCTTT. Translating it yields CASRTGGTEAFF.

This chain connects TRBV19 to TRBJ2-1; D might be TRBD2 (5 bases). Germline CDR1 reads LNHDA; CDR2 reads SQIVND (reference sequence). The CDR3 length is 14 residues. The V end was cut by 4 bases, the J end by 2 bases, with 9 bases between. DNA of the CDR3: TGTGCCAGTAGTAACTACGGGACCTACAATGAGCAGTTCTTC. It specifies CASSNYGTYNEQFF.

The rearrangement links TRBV4-1 to TRBJ2-2, with D possibly matching TRBD2 (6 bases). Deletions cut 7 bases from V and 2 bases from J, with 23 bases between. The CDR3 contains 18 residues. Germline loops: CDR1 MGHRA, CDR2 YSYEKL. CDR3 nucleotides: TGCGCCAGCACATTTAGGCAGGCGGCGGGGACCAACACCGGGGAGCTGTTTTTT. This gives the protein CASTFRQAAGTNTGELFF.

This chain links TRBV30 with TRBJ2-1; TRBD2 matches 14 bases. Germline V gene sequence: CDR1 GTSNPN, CDR2 SVGIG (reference sequence). V shed 8 bases, J shed 4 bases, and the junction held 10 bases outside the gene matches. The CDR3 is 16 residues long. The CDR3 DNA is TGTGCCCACCGATCCGGGACTAGCGGGAGTTACAATGAGCAGTTCTTC. As protein: CAHRSGTSGSYNEQFF.

The genes are TRBV2 and TRBJ1-2; the D gene is possibly TRBD1 (6 bases). The ends were cut back, 7 bases at V and 10 bases at J, with 16 bases in the middle. CDR1 is SNHLY and CDR2 is FYNNEI in the germline V gene. This CDR3 is 12 amino acids long. CDR3 sequence: CASKQGYEVYTF. CDR3 coding DNA: TGTGCCAGCAAGCAGGGGTATGAGGTCTACACCTTC.

V gene TRBV6-2 or TRBV6-3 combines with J gene TRBJ1-5; D not certain. The CDR3 sequence is 16 residues long. With 2 bases removed from V and 0 bases from J, the gap between germline ends came to 11 bases. Germline loops: CDR1 MNHEY, CDR2 SVGEGT. In DNA, the CDR3 is TGTGCCAGCAGTTACCTAGGACTCTATAGCAATCAGCCCCAGCATTTT. Translation: CASSYLGLYSNQPQHF.

This chain links TRBV30 with TRBJ2-1; D is unclear. This CDR3 region has 15 residues. V was shortened by 2 bases and J by 5 bases, with 16 bases between the two germline ends. Per germline, CDR1 GTSNPN and CDR2 SVGIG (reference sequence). CDR3 loop: CAWSRVVVPHNEQFF. The DNA for the CDR3 is TGTGCCTGGAGTCGGGTAGTAGTCCCCCACAATGAGCAGTTCTTC.

The chain links TRBV6-4 to TRBJ2-2; 9 bases are shared with TRBD2. Germline CDR1 and CDR2: MRHNA and SNTAGT. V gave up 0 bases and J gave up 6 bases; unmatched junction bases: 2. This CDR3 has 15 amino acids. CDR3 region: CASSDSAGGPGELFF. For the CDR3, the DNA is TGTGCCAGCAGTGACTCAGCGGGGGGACCCGGGGAGCTGTTTTTT.

The chain uses TRBV20-1 and TRBJ1-6, with 10 bases that match TRBD1. CDR1 DFQATT and CDR2 SNEGSKA come from the germline V gene (reference sequence). V lost 3 bases, J lost 7 bases, and 3 bases stayed unmatched. The CDR3 consists of 14 residues. The CDR3 sequence: CSASVGQGNSPLHF. CDR3 DNA: TGCAGTGCTAGTGTGGGACAGGGGAATTCACCCCTCCACTTT.

At least ten counts were recorded for this clone. The V call is TRBV9, the J call TRBJ1-2, with a tentative D call TRBD1 (6 bases). The CDR3 loop spans 17 amino acids. Germline V lookup: CDR1 SGDLS, CDR2 YYNGEE. V gave up 0 bases and J gave up 0 bases, with 15 bases separating them. This CDR3 is CASSVVAGALSNYGYTF. Here the CDR3 DNA reads TGTGCCAGCAGCGTAGTTGCAGGGGCCCTTTCTAACTATGGCTACACCTTC.

Of note for this clone: Other DNA sequences within the sample encode an identical CDR3. CDR3 protein: CASRGVYGYTF. CDR3 coding DNA: TGTGCCAGTCGGGGGGTCTATGGCTACACCTTC. V usage is TRBV6-4 and J usage is TRBJ1-2; weak D call: TRBD1 (5 bases). The germline V and J ends were trimmed by 9 bases and 4 bases, with 9 bases remaining between them. Per the germline V gene, CDR1 is MRHNA and CDR2 is SNTAGT. The length of the CDR3 is 11 residues.

The rearrangement joins TRBV5-1 to TRBJ2-5, with 7 bases fitting TRBD1. From germline, CDR1 is SGHRS and CDR2 YFSETQ. The junction had 7 bases not matched to a gene; V was cut back by 0 bases and J by 2 bases. This CDR3 contains 16 residues. This chain's CDR3 is CASSLGYQGQQETQYF. DNA of the CDR3: TGCGCCAGCAGCTTGGGATACCAGGGACAGCAAGAGACCCAGTACTTC.

This chain joins TRBV6-2 or TRBV6-3 and TRBJ1-5, with D possibly being TRBD1 (6 bases). Germline V gene lookup returns CDR1 MNHEY and CDR2 SVGEGT. There are 14 residues in the CDR3. Trimming stripped 0 bases from V and 6 bases from J, with 9 bases between. The CDR3 here is CASSYSQGTQPQHF. The CDR3 DNA is TGTGCCAGCAGTTACTCCCAGGGGACTCAGCCCCAGCATTTT.

The V and J genes are TRBV12-3 or TRBV12-4 and TRBJ2-1; 7 nucleotides align to TRBD1. The CDR3 is made up of 13 amino acids. The V gene end was trimmed by 10 bases and the J gene end by 6 bases; junction bases not matched to a gene: 9. The CDR3 loop reads CATRAGQANEQFF. In nucleotides, the CDR3 is TGTGCCACCCGTGCCGGACAGGCCAATGAGCAGTTCTTC.

The chain uses TRBV6-6 and TRBJ2-7, with 11 bases lining up with TRBD2. V was clipped by 5 bases and J by 5 bases; unmatched bases: 14. This CDR3 has 17 amino acids. Germline CDR1 MNHNY, CDR2 SVGAGI (reference sequence). The CDR3 reads CASSPYLTSGSGHEQYV. The DNA for the CDR3 is TGTGCCAGCAGTCCCTACCTCACTAGCGGGAGTGGGCACGAGCAGTACGTC.

This sequence joins TRBV7-2 and TRBJ2-5; D uncertain. V was cut by 1 base and J by 5 bases, with 8 bases left in between. Germline V gene data show CDR1 as SGHTA and CDR2 as FQGNSA. The CDR3 consists of 13 residues. The CDR3 nucleotides are TGTGCCAGCAGCTTAGGCTTCGGGGAGACCCAGTACTTC. Translating gives CASSLGFGETQYF.

The chain couples TRBV7-8 to TRBJ1-2, with 8 nucleotides matching TRBD1. The CDR3 consists of 15 residues. V was pared by 5 bases and J by 7 bases, with 12 bases of the junction left unmatched. Germline V lookup: CDR1 SGHVS, CDR2 FQNEAQ. The CDR3 coding sequence is TGTGCCAGCAGCCCCGCCCCAGGGGGCTGGGGTGGCTACACCTTC. This encodes CASSPAPGGWGGYTF.

The rearrangement uses TRBV6-5 and TRBJ2-1; TRBD2 aligns across 15 bases. With 6 bases clipped from V and 9 bases from J, the junction kept 3 bases outside the gene matches. The CDR3 has 14 residues. CDR1 and CDR2 (germline): MNHEY, SVGAGI. CDR3 in DNA: TGTGCCAGCAGCGGACTAGCGGGGGGGCCTGAGCAGTTCTTC. Amino acid sequence: CASSGLAGGPEQFF.

The gene calls are TRBV24-1 and TRBJ1-4; TRBD1 matches at 8 bases. CDR1 is KGHDR, CDR2 SFDVKD, per germline. This CDR3 has 15 residues. Trimming took 3 bases from V and 3 from J; bases not matched to a gene: 2. The CDR3 DNA follows: TGTGCCACCAGTGATCCAGGGGGCCCTAATGAAAAACTGTTTTTT. This translates into CATSDPGGPNEKLFF.

This clone showed up just once. The V call is TRBV7-3, the J call TRBJ2-1, with D possibly matching TRBD1 (6 bases). The CDR3 extends over 13 amino acids. V gave up 5 bases and J gave up 12 bases, with 17 bases separating them. Germline values: CDR1 SGHTA, CDR2 FQGTGA. The CDR3 DNA is TGTGCCAGCAGCCCCCACCTACAGGGTGCGCAGTTCTTC. It specifies CASSPHLQGAQFF.

The chain carries TRBV2 and TRBJ2-7, with 11 bases identical to TRBD2. Trimming took 7 bases from V and 2 from J; bases not matched to a gene: 10. This CDR3 is 16 amino acids long. The germline gives CDR1 SNHLY, CDR2 FYNNEI. The CDR3 sequence: CASTLTSGRIPYEQYF. CDR3 DNA sequence: TGTGCCAGCACCCTTACTAGCGGGAGAATTCCCTACGAGCAGTACTTC. Full variable domain (missing parts from reference TRBV2 and TRBJ2-7): EPEVTQTPSHQVTQMGQEVILRCVPISNHLYFYWYRQILGQKVEFLVSFYNNEISEKSEIFDDQFSVERPDGSNFTLKIRSTKLEDSAMYFCASTLTSGRIPYEQYFGPGTRLTVT.